This T cell receptor beta chain was observed in a study of T-cell reconstitution after alpha-beta-depleted transplantation in children. CDR3 length: 16 amino acids. Germline V gene lookup returns CDR1 MNHEY and CDR2 SVGAGI. With V trimmed by 4 bases and J by 1 base, 9 bases remained unmatched. Preparation of the TCRbeta library was carried out with unique molecular identifiers. Each CDR3 protein gets one entry after TCRdb re-called the PCR reads with MiXCR. The sample contains hundreds of thousands of distinct CDR3 sequences, under 15% of which appear only once. This sequence joins TRBV6-5 and TRBJ2-7, with TRBD1 identical over 8 bases. Material: PBMCs, mostly from graft donor cells, obtained 360 days after TCRalphabeta/CD19-depleted stem cell transplant. This clonotype was obtained from a male patient aged 10 to 17 who had a stem cell transplant for acute myeloid leukemia, so the T cells may come from the graft donor. DNA of the CDR3: TGTGCCAGCAGTTCTGGGGACAGGCCTCTATCCTACGAGCAGTACTTC. Protein product: CASSSGDRPLSYEQYF.